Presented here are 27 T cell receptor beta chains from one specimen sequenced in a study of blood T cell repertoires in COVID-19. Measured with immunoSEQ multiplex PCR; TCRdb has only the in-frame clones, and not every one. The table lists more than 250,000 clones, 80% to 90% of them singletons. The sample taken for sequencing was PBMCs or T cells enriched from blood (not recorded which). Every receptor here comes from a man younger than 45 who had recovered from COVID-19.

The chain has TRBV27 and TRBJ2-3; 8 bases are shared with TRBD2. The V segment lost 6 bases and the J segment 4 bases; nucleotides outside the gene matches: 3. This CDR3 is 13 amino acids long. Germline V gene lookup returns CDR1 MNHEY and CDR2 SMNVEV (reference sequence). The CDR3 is CASRRAGADTQYF. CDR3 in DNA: TGTGCCAGCAGGCGAGCGGGGGCAGATACGCAGTATTTT.

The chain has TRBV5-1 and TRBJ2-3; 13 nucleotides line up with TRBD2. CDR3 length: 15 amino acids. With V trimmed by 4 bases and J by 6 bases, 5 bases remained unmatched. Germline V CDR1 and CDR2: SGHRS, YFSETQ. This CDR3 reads CASSTGTSGVDTQYF. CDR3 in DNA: TGCGCCAGCAGCACCGGGACTAGCGGGGTGGATACGCAGTATTTT.

In nucleotides, the CDR3 is TGTGCCACCAGTGGCAGGGGAGCCGACTATGGCTACACCTTC. Translated: CATSGRGADYGYTF. The chain employs TRBV24-1 and TRBJ1-2; maybe TRBD1 (6 bases). CDR1 KGHDR and CDR2 SFDVKD come from the germline V gene. The CDR3 runs to 14 residues. V lost 5 bases to trimming and J lost 3 bases, with 12 bases between them.

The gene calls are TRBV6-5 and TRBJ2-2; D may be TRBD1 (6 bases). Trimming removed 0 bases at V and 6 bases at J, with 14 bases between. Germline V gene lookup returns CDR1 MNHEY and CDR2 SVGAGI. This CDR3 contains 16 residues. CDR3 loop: CASSYSYRVGAGELFF. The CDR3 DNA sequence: TGTGCCAGCAGTTACTCCTACAGGGTTGGCGCCGGGGAGCTGTTTTTT.

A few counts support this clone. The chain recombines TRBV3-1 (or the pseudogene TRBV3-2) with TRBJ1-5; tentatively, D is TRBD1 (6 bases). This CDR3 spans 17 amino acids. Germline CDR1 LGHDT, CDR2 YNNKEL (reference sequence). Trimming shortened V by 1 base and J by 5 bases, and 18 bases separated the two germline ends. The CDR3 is CASSQGEGVPSDQPQHF. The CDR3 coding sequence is TGTGCCAGCAGCCAAGGGGAGGGGGTCCCGAGCGATCAGCCCCAGCATTTT.

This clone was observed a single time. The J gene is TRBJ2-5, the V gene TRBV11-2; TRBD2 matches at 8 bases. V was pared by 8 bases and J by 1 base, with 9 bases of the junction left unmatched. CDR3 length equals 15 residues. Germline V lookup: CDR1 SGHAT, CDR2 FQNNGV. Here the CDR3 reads CASVGAGGPQETQYF. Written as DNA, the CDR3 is TGTGCCAGCGTCGGGGCGGGGGGTCCCCAAGAGACCCAGTACTTC.

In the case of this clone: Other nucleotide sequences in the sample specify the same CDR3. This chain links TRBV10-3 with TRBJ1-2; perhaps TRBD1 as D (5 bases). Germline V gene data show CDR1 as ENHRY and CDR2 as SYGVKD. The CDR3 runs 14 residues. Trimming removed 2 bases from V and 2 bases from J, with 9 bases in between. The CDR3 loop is CAISEGAANYGYTF. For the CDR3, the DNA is TGTGCCATCAGTGAGGGGGCCGCAAACTATGGCTACACCTTC.

In DNA, the CDR3 is TGTGCCTGGGGCGAGACAGGGCTGGGGAATCAGCCCCAGCATTTT. Amino acid sequence: CAWGETGLGNQPQHF. V gene TRBV30 combines with J gene TRBJ1-5; TRBD1 agrees at 7 bases. This CDR3 spans 15 amino acids. The junction had 11 bases not matched to a gene; V was cut back by 5 bases and J by 4 bases. The germline CDR1 and CDR2 sequences are GTSNPN and SVGIG (reference sequence).

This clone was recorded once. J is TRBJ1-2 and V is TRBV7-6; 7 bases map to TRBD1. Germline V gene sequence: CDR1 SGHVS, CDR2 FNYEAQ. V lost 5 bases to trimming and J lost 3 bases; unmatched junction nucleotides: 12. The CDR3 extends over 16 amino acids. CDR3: CASSTKRGGAYYGYTF. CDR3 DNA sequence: TGTGCCAGCAGCACCAAACGAGGGGGCGCGTACTATGGCTACACCTTC.

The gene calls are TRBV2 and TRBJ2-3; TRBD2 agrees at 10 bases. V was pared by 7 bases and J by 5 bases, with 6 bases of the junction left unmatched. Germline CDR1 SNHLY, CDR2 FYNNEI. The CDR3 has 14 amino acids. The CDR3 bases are TGTGCCAGCACTATAGCGGGGGGTGGAGATACGCAGTATTTT. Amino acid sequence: CASTIAGGGDTQYF.

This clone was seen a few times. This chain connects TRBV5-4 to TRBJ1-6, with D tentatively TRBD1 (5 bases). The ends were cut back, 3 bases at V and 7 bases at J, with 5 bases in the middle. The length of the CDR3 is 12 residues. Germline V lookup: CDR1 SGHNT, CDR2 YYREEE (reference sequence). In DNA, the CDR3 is TGTGCCAGCAGCTCAGGGAATTCACCCCTCCACTTT. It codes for CASSSGNSPLHF.

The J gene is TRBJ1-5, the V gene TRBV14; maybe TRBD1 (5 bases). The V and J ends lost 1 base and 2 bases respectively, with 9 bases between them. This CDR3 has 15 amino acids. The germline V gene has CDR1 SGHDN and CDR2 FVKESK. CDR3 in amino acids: CASSQGGQGNQPQHF. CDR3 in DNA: TGTGCCAGCAGCCAAGGGGGCCAGGGCAATCAGCCCCAGCATTTT.

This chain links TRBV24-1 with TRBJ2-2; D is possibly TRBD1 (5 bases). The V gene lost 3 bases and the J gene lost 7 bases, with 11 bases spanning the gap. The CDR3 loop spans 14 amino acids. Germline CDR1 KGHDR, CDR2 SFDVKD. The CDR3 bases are TGTGCCACCAGTGATCCCAGGGAAATCGGGGAGCTGTTTTTT. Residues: CATSDPREIGELFF.

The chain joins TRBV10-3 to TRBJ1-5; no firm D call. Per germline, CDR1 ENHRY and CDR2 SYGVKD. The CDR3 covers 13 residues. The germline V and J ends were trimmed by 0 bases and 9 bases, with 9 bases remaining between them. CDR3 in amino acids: CAISESTGRPQHF. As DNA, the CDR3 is TGTGCCATCAGTGAGTCGACGGGGAGGCCCCAGCATTTT.

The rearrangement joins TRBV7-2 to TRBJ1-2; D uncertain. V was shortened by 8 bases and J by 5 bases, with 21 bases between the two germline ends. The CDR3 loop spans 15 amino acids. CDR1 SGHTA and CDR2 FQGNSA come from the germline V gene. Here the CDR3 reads CASGSRTAPGYGYTF. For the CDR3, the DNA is TGTGCCAGCGGCTCGCGAACGGCTCCGGGGTATGGCTACACCTTC. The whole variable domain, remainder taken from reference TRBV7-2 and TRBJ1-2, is GAGVSQSPSNKVTEKGKDVELRCDPISGHTALYWYRQSLGQGLEFLIYFQGNSAPDKSGLPSDRFSAERTGGSVSTLTIQRTQQEDSAVYLCASGSRTAPGYGYTFGSGTRLTVV.

DNA for the CDR3: TGTGCCAGCAGCTTGGGTACAGACCAAGAGACCCAGTACTTC. Translation gives CASSLGTDQETQYF. The chain carries TRBV5-4 and TRBJ2-5; D remains unclear. The germline V gene has CDR1 SGHNT and CDR2 YYREEE (reference sequence). The CDR3 spans 14 residues. Trimming took 0 bases from V and 0 from J, leaving 6 bases between them.

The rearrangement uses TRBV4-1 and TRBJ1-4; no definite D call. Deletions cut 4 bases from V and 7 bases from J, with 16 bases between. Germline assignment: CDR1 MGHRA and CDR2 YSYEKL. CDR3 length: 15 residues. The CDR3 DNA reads TGCGCCAGCAGCCGACTCTTGGTGGATGGTGAAAAACTGTTTTTT. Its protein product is CASSRLLVDGEKLFF.

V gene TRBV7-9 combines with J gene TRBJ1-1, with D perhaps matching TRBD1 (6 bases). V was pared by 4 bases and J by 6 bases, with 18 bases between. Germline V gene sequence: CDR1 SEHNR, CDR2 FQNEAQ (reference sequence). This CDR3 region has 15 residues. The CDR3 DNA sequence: TGTGCCAGCAGCTCGGGGACATTGGGAACCCCTGAAGCTTTCTTT. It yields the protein CASSSGTLGTPEAFF.

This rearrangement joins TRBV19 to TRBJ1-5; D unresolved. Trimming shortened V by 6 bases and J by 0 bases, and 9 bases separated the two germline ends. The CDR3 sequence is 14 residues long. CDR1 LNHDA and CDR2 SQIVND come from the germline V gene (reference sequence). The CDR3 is CASSTKHSNQPQHF. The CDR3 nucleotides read TGTGCCAGTAGCACCAAACATAGCAATCAGCCCCAGCATTTT. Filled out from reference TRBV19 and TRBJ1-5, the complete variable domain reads DGGITQSPKYLFRKEGQNVTLSCEQNLNHDAMYWYRQDPGQGLRLIYYSQIVNDFQKGDIAEGYSVSREKKESFPLTVTSAQKNPTAFYLCASSTKHSNQPQHFGDGTRLSIL.

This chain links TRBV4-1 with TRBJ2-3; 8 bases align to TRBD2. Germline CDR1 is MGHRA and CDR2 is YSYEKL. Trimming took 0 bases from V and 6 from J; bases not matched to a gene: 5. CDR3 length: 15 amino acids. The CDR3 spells CASSQDYGTRDTQYF. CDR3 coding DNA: TGCGCCAGCAGCCAAGATTATGGGACTAGGGATACGCAGTATTTT.

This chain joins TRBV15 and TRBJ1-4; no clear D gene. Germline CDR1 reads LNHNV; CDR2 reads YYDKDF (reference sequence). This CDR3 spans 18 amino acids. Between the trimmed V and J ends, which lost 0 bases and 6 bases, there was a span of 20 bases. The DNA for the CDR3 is TGTGCCACCAGCAGAGATCGGAGGGAAGGGCAAGGCGATGAAAAACTGTTTTTT. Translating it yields CATSRDRREGQGDEKLFF.

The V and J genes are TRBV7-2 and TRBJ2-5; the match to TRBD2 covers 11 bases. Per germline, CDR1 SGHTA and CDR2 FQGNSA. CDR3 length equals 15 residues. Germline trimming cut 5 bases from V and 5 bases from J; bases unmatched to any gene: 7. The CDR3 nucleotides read TGTGCCAGCAGCCTTATAGCGGGGGGGCTTGAGACCCAGTACTTC. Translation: CASSLIAGGLETQYF. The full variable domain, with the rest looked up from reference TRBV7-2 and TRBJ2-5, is GAGVSQSPSNKVTEKGKDVELRCDPISGHTALYWYRQSLGQGLEFLIYFQGNSAPDKSGLPSDRFSAERTGGSVSTLTIQRTQQEDSAVYLCASSLIAGGLETQYFGPGTRLLVL.

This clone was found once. The CDR3 bases are TGTGCCAGCAGCGTAGGTCCGGGGTACATCGCAGATACGCAGTATTTT. Translated, it gives CASSVGPGYIADTQYF. The J gene is TRBJ2-3, the V gene TRBV9; D might be TRBD2 (5 bases). Germline assignment: CDR1 SGDLS and CDR2 YYNGEE. The ends were cut back, 0 bases at V and 4 bases at J, with 15 bases in the middle. The CDR3 totals 16 residues.

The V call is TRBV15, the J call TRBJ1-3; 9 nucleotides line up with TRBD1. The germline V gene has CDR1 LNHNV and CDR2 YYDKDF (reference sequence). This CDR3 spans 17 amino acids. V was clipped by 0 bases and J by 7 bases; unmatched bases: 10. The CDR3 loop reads CATSRDISADRGNTIYF. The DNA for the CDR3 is TGTGCCACCAGCAGAGATATCTCGGCGGACAGGGGTAACACCATATATTTT.

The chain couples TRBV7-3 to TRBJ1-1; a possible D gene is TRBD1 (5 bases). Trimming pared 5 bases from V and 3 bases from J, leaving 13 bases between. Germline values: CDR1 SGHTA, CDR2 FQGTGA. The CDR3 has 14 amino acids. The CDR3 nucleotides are TGTGCCAGCAGCCCCTCGGAGGGGTACACTGAAGCTTTCTTT. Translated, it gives CASSPSEGYTEAFF. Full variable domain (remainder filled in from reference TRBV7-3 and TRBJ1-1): GAGVSQTPSNKVTEKGKYVELRCDPISGHTALYWYRQSLGQGPEFLIYFQGTGAADDSGLPNDRFFAVRPEGSVSTLKIQRTERGDSAVYLCASSPSEGYTEAFFGQGTRLTVV.

CDR3 nucleotide sequence: TGCGCCAGCAGCCTCCAATCGGGGGTGGAAAAACTGTTTTTT. Translation gives CASSLQSGVEKLFF. This rearrangement joins TRBV4-1 to TRBJ1-4, with D possibly matching TRBD1 (5 bases). From germline, CDR1 is MGHRA and CDR2 YSYEKL. Trimming cost V 4 bases and J 8 bases, with 14 bases left between them. The CDR3 has 14 residues.

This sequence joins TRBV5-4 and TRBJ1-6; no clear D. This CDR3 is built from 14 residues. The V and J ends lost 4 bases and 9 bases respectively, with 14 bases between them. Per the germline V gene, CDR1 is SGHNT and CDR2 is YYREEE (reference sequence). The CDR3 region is CASSPDMPVSPLHF. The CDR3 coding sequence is TGTGCCAGCAGCCCCGACATGCCGGTTTCACCCCTCCACTTT. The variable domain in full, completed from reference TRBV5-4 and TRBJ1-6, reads ETGVTQSPTHLIKTRGQQVTLRCSSQSGHNTVSWYQQALGQGPQFIFQYYREEENGRGNFPPRFSGLQFPNYSSELNVNALELDDSALYLCASSPDMPVSPLHFGNGTRLTVT.